The rows below give T cell receptor beta chains drawn from one sample of a study of T cell responses to AZD1222 COVID-19 vaccine. TCRdb's copy holds only in-frame clones and misses some; the assay was immunoSEQ multiplex PCR. The sample includes roughly 150,000 clones, around nine tenths of them seen just once. The sequences come from peripheral blood, collected on day 0 of AZD1222 vaccination. The source of these receptors is an adult in good health. The CDR3 runs from the conserved cysteine through the conserved F or W. D genes are given only for firm matches. Clone size appears in some rows only: once, few, many, or a class for an expanded clone.

clone_size | d_call | j_call | v_call | cdr3_length | cdr3_aa | cdr3_nt
medium-sized | . | TRBJ2-7 | TRBV7-9 | 14 | CASSLGPGDGEQYF | TGTGCCAGCAGCTTAGGGCCCGGAGATGGCGAGCAGTACTTC
once | . | TRBJ2-1 | TRBV7-2 | 17 | CASSQNQPTGPYNEQFF | TGTGCCAGCAGCCAAAATCAACCGACGGGGCCCTACAATGAGCAGTTCTTC
. | TRBD1 | TRBJ2-3 | TRBV4-2 | 18 | CASSPLPPGQGATDTQYF | TGTGCCAGCAGCCCCTTACCACCGGGACAGGGGGCCACAGATACGCAGTATTTT
. | . | TRBJ1-1 | TRBV6-5 | 12 | CASSAGGTEAFF | TGTGCCAGCAGCGCGGGGGGCACTGAAGCTTTCTTT
. | . | TRBJ1-2 | TRBV6-5 | 15 | CASSYTPTVNYGYTF | TGTGCCAGCAGTTACACCCCGACAGTCAACTATGGCTACACCTTC
. | . | TRBJ1-1 | TRBV7-9 | 13 | CASSVLDKPEAFF | TGTGCCAGCAGCGTTCTTGACAAACCTGAAGCTTTCTTT
. | TRBD1 | TRBJ2-3 | TRBV6-2/TRBV6-3 | 16 | CASSYSRTGPTDTQYF | TGTGCCAGCAGTTACTCGAGGACAGGGCCGACAGATACGCAGTATTTT
few | . | TRBJ2-3 | TRBV6-5 | 14 | CASSFTGRTDTQYF | TGTGCCAGCAGTTTTACCGGACGCACAGATACGCAGTATTTT
. | . | TRBJ1-5 | TRBV28 | 17 | CASSRKQGNLSNQPQHF | TGTGCCAGCAGTAGAAAACAGGGAAATCTAAGCAATCAGCCCCAGCATTTT
few | . | TRBJ1-5 | TRBV6-2/TRBV6-3 | 17 | CASSPSVRYTSNQPQHF | TGTGCCAGCAGCCCTAGTGTCCGATATACAAGCAATCAGCCCCAGCATTTT
. | . | TRBJ2-7 | TRBV28 | 12 | CAGGQGFHEQYF | TGTGCTGGGGGGCAGGGGTTCCACGAGCAGTACTTC
. | . | TRBJ1-2 | TRBV7-9 | 14 | CASSLGGINYGYTF | TGTGCCAGCAGCTTAGGAGGGATCAACTATGGCTACACCTTC
. | . | TRBJ1-4 | TRBV28 | 15 | CASRSKVATNEKLFF | TGTGCCAGCAGGTCTAAGGTTGCAACTAATGAAAAACTGTTTTTT
. | . | TRBJ2-4 | TRBV15 | 13 | CATSRDPGNIQYF | TGTGCCACCAGCAGAGATCCCGGGAACATTCAGTACTTC
. | TRBD1 | TRBJ1-1 | TRBV15 | 17 | CATSRSLGQGMNTEAFF | TGTGCCACCAGCAGGAGTCTAGGACAGGGGATGAACACTGAAGCTTTCTTT
few | TRBD1 | TRBJ1-6 | TRBV6-5 | 15 | CASSRRGRLGSPLHF | TGTGCCAGCAGCCGGAGGGGGCGCCTGGGCTCACCCCTCCACTTT
. | . | TRBJ1-2 | TRBV4-3 | 13 | CASSQEIGEGYTF | TGCGCCAGCAGCCAAGAGATCGGAGAAGGCTACACCTTC
. | . | TRBJ1-4 | TRBV5-5 | 15 | CASSRGTATNEKLFF | TGTGCCAGCAGCCGGGGGACTGCAACTAATGAAAAACTGTTTTTT
. | . | TRBJ2-1 | TRBV11-2 | 15 | CASSSLQGRNNEQFF | TGTGCCAGCAGCAGCTTACAGGGGAGGAACAATGAGCAGTTCTTC
. | . | TRBJ2-1 | TRBV14 | 15 | CASTAGLGIDNEQFF | TGTGCCAGCACGGCTGGCTTAGGAATAGACAATGAGCAGTTCTTC
. | . | TRBJ2-1 | TRBV21-1 | 18 | CASSKDSCREGLCTEQFF | TGTGCCAGCAGCAAAGATTCTTGTCGGGAGGGCCTCTGCACTGAGCAGTTCTTC
. | . | TRBJ2-6 | TRBV6-2/TRBV6-3 | 19 | CASSYSSIALMGGANVLTF | TGTGCCAGCAGTTACTCGTCGATAGCGCTAATGGGTGGGGCCAACGTCCTGACTTTC
. | . | TRBJ1-1 | TRBV3-1/TRBV3-2 | 15 | CASSQQGFTNTEAFF | TGTGCCAGCAGCCAACAGGGGTTTACGAACACTGAAGCTTTCTTT
. | . | TRBJ1-2 | TRBV28 | 14 | CASRDGKIFLGYTF | TGTGCCAGCCGGGACGGAAAGATCTTTCTTGGCTACACCTTC
once | TRBD2 | TRBJ2-5 | TRBV9 | 16 | CASSPLVAGGGETQYF | TGTGCCAGCAGCCCCCTCGTAGCGGGAGGGGGGGAGACCCAGTACTTC
large | TRBD2 | TRBJ2-1 | TRBV9 | 16 | CASSGGGRGSYNEQFF | TGTGCCAGCAGCGGAGGCGGGAGGGGCTCCTACAATGAGCAGTTCTTC
. | . | TRBJ2-7 | TRBV6-5 | 15 | CASRSLTGHSYEQYF | TGTGCCAGCAGGAGTCTGACGGGCCACTCCTACGAGCAGTACTTC
. | TRBD2 | TRBJ2-7 | TRBV7-2 | 15 | CASSSGLAGGYEQYF | TGTGCCAGCAGCTCGGGACTAGCGGGAGGATACGAGCAGTACTTC
. | . | TRBJ1-6 | TRBV9 | 12 | CASSVGGSPLHF | TGTGCCAGCAGCGTAGGGGGGTCACCCCTCCACTTT
. | . | TRBJ2-1 | TRBV7-9 | 13 | CASLDTSYNEQFF | TGTGCCAGCCTCGACACGAGTTACAATGAGCAGTTCTTC
. | . | TRBJ1-1 | TRBV9 | 14 | CASSVEGGNTEAFF | TGTGCCAGCAGCGTAGAGGGGGGGAACACTGAAGCTTTCTTT
. | . | TRBJ1-3 | TRBV6-2/TRBV6-3 | 15 | CASSAAGARGNTIYF | TGTGCCAGCAGCGCCGCGGGGGCGCGTGGAAACACCATATATTTT
. | . | TRBJ1-4 | TRBV6-1 | 15 | CASSEVRVGREKLFF | TGTGCCAGCAGTGAAGTGAGGGTCGGGCGTGAAAAACTGTTTTTT
. | TRBD1 | TRBJ1-5 | TRBV2 | 13 | CASRQGANQPQHF | TGTGCCAGCAGACAGGGGGCCAATCAGCCCCAGCATTTT
. | . | TRBJ2-5 | TRBV4-3 | 14 | CASSPQGRQETQYF | TGCGCCAGCAGCCCACAGGGCAGACAAGAGACCCAGTACTTC
. | . | TRBJ2-3 | TRBV27 | 15 | CASSPTASLGDTQYF | TGTGCCAGCAGTCCCACCGCCTCACTAGGAGATACGCAGTATTTT
. | TRBD2 | TRBJ2-7 | TRBV19 | 15 | CASSMYSGTTYEQYF | TGTGCCAGTAGTATGTATAGCGGGACTACCTACGAGCAGTACTTC
. | TRBD2 | TRBJ2-1 | TRBV7-9 | 14 | CASSLYSGSPEQFF | TGTGCCAGCAGCTTATATAGCGGGAGTCCTGAGCAGTTCTTC
. | . | TRBJ1-5 | TRBV28 | 14 | CASSRDIGNQPQHF | TGTGCCAGCAGTCGGGACATTGGGAATCAGCCCCAGCATTTT
. | . | TRBJ2-1 | TRBV11-2 | 13 | CASSLYTAGEQFF | TGTGCCAGCAGCTTATACACGGCAGGGGAGCAGTTCTTC
once | TRBD2 | TRBJ2-7 | TRBV10-3 | 16 | CAISDPGLAGFHEQYF | TGTGCCATCAGTGACCCCGGACTAGCGGGATTCCACGAGCAGTACTTC